This passage covers 26 T cell receptor beta chains from one sample sequenced in a study of OX40 agonist ivuxolimab in advanced cancers. Library creation used the immunoSEQ multiplex PCR assay. Held by TCRdb, this immuneACCESS table contains in-frame sequences only and omits some clones. Under half of the omission traces to an unresolved V gene where checked; the cause of the rest is unknown. Present in this sample are over 55,000 clones, 81% of which were seen just once. Of the sample, 5% falls within the top ten clones. Sequencing was performed on CD4+ or CD8+ T cells sorted from blood, taken in a trial of the OX40 agonist ivuxolimab. The receptors shown here come from an adult with an advanced solid tumor such as melanoma, head and neck, liver or kidney cancer.

A single count supports this clone. The genes are TRBV29-1 and TRBJ1-4; possibly TRBD1 for D (6 bases). V lost 7 bases, J lost 2 bases, and 11 bases lay in between. CDR3 length equals 13 residues. The germline V gene encodes CDR1 SQVTM and CDR2 ANQGSEA. The CDR3 nucleotides read TGCAGCGCAGCAGGGGTCACTAATGAAAAACTGTTTTTT. Translating gives CSAAGVTNEKLFF. The variable domain in full, completed from reference TRBV29-1 and TRBJ1-4, reads SAVISQKPSRDICQRGTSLTIQCQVDSQVTMMFWYRQQPGQSLTLIATANQGSEATYESGFVIDKFPISRPNLTFSTLTVSNMSPEDSSIYLCSAAGVTNEKLFFGSGTQLSVL.

The chain uses TRBV5-4 and TRBJ1-1, with TRBD1 as a possible D gene (5 bases). Germline lookup yields CDR1 SGHNT and CDR2 YYREEE (reference sequence). The length of the CDR3 is 15 residues. Trimming pared 3 bases from V and 2 bases from J, leaving 14 bases between. CDR3 DNA sequence: TGTGCCAGCAGCTCGGGCCGGGACGGCAACACTGAAGCTTTCTTT. Its translation: CASSSGRDGNTEAFF.

V and J are TRBV5-4 and TRBJ1-1, with 9 bases lining up with TRBD1. Germline CDR1 reads SGHNT; CDR2 reads YYREEE (reference sequence). This CDR3 region has 14 residues. Germline trimming cut 4 bases from V and 3 bases from J; bases unmatched to any gene: 4. CDR3 region: CASSAGTGYTEAFF. The CDR3 DNA follows: TGTGCCAGCAGCGCCGGGACAGGGTACACTGAAGCTTTCTTT.

The J gene is TRBJ2-7, the V gene TRBV15; 7 positions match TRBD1. V lost 3 bases and J lost 4; bases outside the gene matches: 6. Germline V gives CDR1 LNHNV, CDR2 YYDKDF (reference sequence). CDR3 length: 14 residues. The CDR3 DNA sequence: TGTGCCACCAGCAGGAGCTCGGGACAGTACGAGCAGTACTTC. It yields the protein CATSRSSGQYEQYF. The full variable domain, in which reference TRBV15 and TRBJ2-7 provide the parts outside the CDR3, is DAMVIQNPRYQVTQFGKPVTLSCSQTLNHNVMYWYQQKSSQAPKLLFHYYDKDFNNEADTPDNFQSRRPNTSFCFLDIRSPGLGDTAMYLCATSRSSGQYEQYFGPGTRLTVT.

The chain is built from TRBV4-1 and TRBJ2-1; 10 bases align to TRBD1. Unmatched junction bases numbered 10, after V lost 4 bases and J lost 4 bases. This CDR3 is built from 17 residues. The germline gives CDR1 MGHRA, CDR2 YSYEKL. The CDR3 DNA reads TGCGCCAGCAGCCCTACTTGGTTGGGACAGGGGTACAATGAGCAGTTCTTC. This codes for CASSPTWLGQGYNEQFF.

J is TRBJ2-4 and V is TRBV7-9; TRBD2 aligns across 11 bases. Per germline, CDR1 SEHNR and CDR2 FQNEAQ (reference sequence). CDR3 length equals 15 residues. With 6 bases clipped from V and 5 bases from J, the junction kept 6 bases outside the gene matches. CDR3 loop: CASSPRGLAENIQYF. In DNA form, the CDR3 reads TGTGCCAGCAGTCCCAGGGGACTAGCGGAAAACATTCAGTACTTC.

The CDR3 coding sequence is TGTGCCAGCTCACCGAACAGGGGGCGCTTGGAAAAACTGTTTTTT. It is translated as CASSPNRGRLEKLFF. This chain connects TRBV18 to TRBJ1-4, with 9 bases fitting TRBD1. Germline CDR1 KGHSH, CDR2 LQKENI. The CDR3 has 15 residues. V lost 3 bases and J lost 8; bases outside the gene matches: 7.

The chain carries TRBV6-5 and TRBJ1-1, with a tentative D call TRBD1 (6 bases). The germline gives CDR1 MNHEY, CDR2 SVGAGI. The CDR3 contains 15 residues. The V and J ends lost 5 bases and 0 bases respectively, with 13 bases between them. This CDR3 reads CASSTSGTLNTEAFF. The DNA for the CDR3 is TGTGCCAGCAGTACCTCCGGGACACTGAACACTGAAGCTTTCTTT.

The genes are TRBV5-4 and TRBJ2-7; D not certain. This CDR3 contains 12 residues. Germline CDR1 and CDR2: SGHNT and YYREEE (reference sequence). Trimming cost V 6 bases and J 3 bases, with 10 bases left between them. CDR3 in amino acids: CASIKSGYEQYF. CDR3 DNA: TGTGCCAGCATCAAGTCAGGCTACGAGCAGTACTTC. The whole variable domain, remainder taken from reference TRBV5-4 and TRBJ2-7, is ETGVTQSPTHLIKTRGQQVTLRCSSQSGHNTVSWYQQALGQGPQFIFQYYREEENGRGNFPPRFSGLQFPNYSSELNVNALELDDSALYLCASIKSGYEQYFGPGTRLTVT.

This chain connects TRBV1 to TRBJ2-3; the table gives TRBD2 as D, unverified against the DNA. TRBV1 is listed as a pseudogene. The CDR3 spans 19 residues. CDR3 in DNA: TGCACCAGCAGCGACTGTCCGCGGGAGGGCTACGAAAACACAGATACGCAGTATTTT. Residues: CTSSDCPREGYENTDTQYF.

The chain has TRBV15 and TRBJ2-5; 8 positions agree with TRBD1. Per the germline V gene, CDR1 is LNHNV and CDR2 is YYDKDF (reference sequence). The CDR3 consists of 14 residues. The trim removed 5 bases at V and 6 bases at J, leaving 8 bases unmatched. CDR3: CATSGRQGQQTQYF. The CDR3 nucleotides are TGTGCCACCAGCGGAAGACAGGGGCAGCAGACCCAGTACTTC.

This chain links TRBV27 with TRBJ1-2, with unresolved D. The germline gives CDR1 MNHEY, CDR2 SMNVEV (reference sequence). This CDR3 comprises 13 residues. Trimming took off 3 bases at V and 7 bases at J, with 12 bases between the two ends. CDR3 sequence: CASSLGGSSGYTF. The CDR3 DNA is TGTGCCAGCAGTTTGGGAGGATCTTCTGGCTACACCTTC.

The chain employs TRBV7-2 and TRBJ2-7, with 9 nucleotides matching TRBD2. This CDR3 has 16 amino acids. CDR1 and CDR2 from the germline V gene are SGHTA and FQGNSA. With V trimmed by 2 bases and J by 0 bases, 5 bases remained unmatched. CDR3 region: CASSLMSGGSSYEQYF. For the CDR3, the DNA is TGTGCCAGCAGCTTAATGAGCGGGGGGTCCTCCTACGAGCAGTACTTC.

CDR3 in DNA: TGTGCCAGCAGTTACTCGAATATGGGCAAAAACATTCAGTACTTC. Translation: CASSYSNMGKNIQYF. This chain connects TRBV6-6 to TRBJ2-4; no definite D call. CDR1 is MNHNY, CDR2 SVGAGI, per germline (reference sequence). Trimming left V 0 bases short and J 3 bases short, with 9 bases between. This CDR3 has 15 amino acids.

The J gene is TRBJ1-5, the V gene TRBV10-3; TRBD1 is a possible D gene (5 bases). CDR1 and CDR2 from the germline V gene are ENHRY and SYGVKD. The CDR3 is 14 amino acids. Trimming removed 1 base at V and 3 bases at J, with 7 bases between. CDR3 sequence: CAISELGVNQPQHF. The CDR3 DNA reads TGTGCCATCAGTGAGTTAGGGGTCAATCAGCCCCAGCATTTT.

The chain carries TRBV9 and TRBJ1-4; D is undetermined. The CDR3 is 13 residues long. Germline V gives CDR1 SGDLS, CDR2 YYNGEE. Trimming cost V 3 bases and J 4 bases, with 7 bases left between them. The CDR3 region is CASSAWDNEKLFF. CDR3 DNA sequence: TGTGCCAGCAGCGCTTGGGATAATGAAAAACTGTTTTTT.

The chain joins TRBV6-6 to TRBJ2-1, with TRBD2 identical over 7 bases. The trim removed 8 bases at V and 2 bases at J, leaving 9 bases unmatched. The CDR3 has 15 amino acids. The germline gives CDR1 MNHNY, CDR2 SVGAGI (reference sequence). CDR3 sequence (DNA): TGTGCCAGCGATAGTATGGGAGGGCCCTACAATGAGCAGTTCTTC. This sequence encodes CASDSMGGPYNEQFF.

The chain combines TRBV7-9 with TRBJ2-7; D not certain. The V and J ends lost 6 bases and 3 bases respectively, with 12 bases between them. Germline CDR1 SEHNR, CDR2 FQNEAQ (reference sequence). The CDR3 spans 13 residues. The CDR3 spells CASRSPSSYEQYF. CDR3 nucleotide sequence: TGTGCCAGCAGATCCCCCTCGAGCTACGAGCAGTACTTC.

This clone has more than one count but fewer than ten. The rearrangement uses TRBV4-3 and TRBJ2-3, with TRBD1 identical over 7 bases. This CDR3 is 16 amino acids long. Germline CDR1 LGHNA, CDR2 YSLEER. V gave up 0 bases and J gave up 2 bases; unmatched junction bases: 5. The CDR3, as DNA: TGCGCCAGCAGCCAAGATCGGGACAGAGCCACAGATACGCAGTATTTT. It specifies CASSQDRDRATDTQYF.

V usage is TRBV7-2 and J usage is TRBJ2-3, with a possible D match to TRBD1 (6 bases). Trimming shortened V by 1 base and J by 2 bases, and 10 bases separated the two germline ends. This CDR3 spans 15 amino acids. Germline V lookup: CDR1 SGHTA, CDR2 FQGNSA. DNA for the CDR3: TGTGCCAGCAGCTTAGAGTACAGGGTCACAGATACGCAGTATTTT. It yields the protein CASSLEYRVTDTQYF.

The V gene is TRBV19, the J gene TRBJ1-1; 7 bases fit TRBD1. The CDR3 length is 17 residues. In germline, CDR1 is LNHDA, CDR2 SQIVND (reference sequence). J lost 3 bases, V lost 5 bases, and 15 bases had no gene match. CDR3 DNA sequence: TGTGCCAGTAGTCTACCGTTTAGACAGGGAGGGGACACTGAAGCTTTCTTT. Translated: CASSLPFRQGGDTEAFF.

This clone was seen once. For the CDR3, the DNA is TGTGCCAGCAGCCCGGGGACTAGCGGGGGCTATGAGCAGTTCTTC. Translating gives CASSPGTSGGYEQFF. V is TRBV5-6 and J is TRBJ2-1; 14 bases are shared with TRBD2. The germline V gene encodes CDR1 SGHDT and CDR2 YYEEEE. After removal of 4 bases from V and 8 bases from J, the junction contained 5 bases not matched to a gene. The CDR3 is made up of 15 amino acids. Full variable domain (missing parts from reference TRBV5-6 and TRBJ2-1): DAGVTQSPTHLIKTRGQQVTLRCSPKSGHDTVSWYQQALGQGPQFIFQYYEEEERQRGNFPDRFSGHQFPNYSSELNVNALLLGDSALYLCASSPGTSGGYEQFFGPGTRLTVL.

A note on this clone: The sample carries other DNA sequences with the same CDR3. This chain uses TRBV7-8 with TRBJ1-3; D gene unclear. The CDR3 is 14 residues long. Germline CDR1 reads SGHVS; CDR2 reads FQNEAQ. Deletions cut 1 base from V and 0 bases from J, with 4 bases between. CDR3 sequence reads: CASSLGGSGNTIYF. The CDR3 DNA reads TGTGCCAGCAGCTTAGGAGGCTCTGGAAACACCATATATTTT.

The chain has TRBV18 and TRBJ2-3, with unresolved D. V gave up 4 bases and J gave up 1 base, with 18 bases separating them. The CDR3 spans 17 residues. Germline V gene sequence: CDR1 KGHSH, CDR2 LQKENI. The CDR3 DNA reads as TGTGCCAGCTCACAACAAACCGCAGTGGTTGGCACAGATACGCAGTATTTT. This translates into CASSQQTAVVGTDTQYF.

V usage is TRBV5-6 and J usage is TRBJ1-2, with D hard to call. CDR1 SGHDT and CDR2 YYEEEE come from the germline V gene. V lost 5 bases, J lost 4 bases, and 15 bases lay in between. The length of the CDR3 is 14 residues. The CDR3 protein is CASSYSNGGYGYTF. The CDR3 bases are TGTGCCAGCAGTTACTCAAACGGAGGCTATGGCTACACCTTC.

The chain uses TRBV6-6 and TRBJ2-1; no clear D. Germline V gene lookup returns CDR1 MNHNY and CDR2 SVGAGI (reference sequence). The ends were cut back, 6 bases at V and 10 bases at J, with 10 bases in the middle. The CDR3 spans 11 residues. CDR3 coding DNA: TGTGCCAGCAGCTCCATTTCAGAGCAGTTCTTC. Translated: CASSSISEQFF.